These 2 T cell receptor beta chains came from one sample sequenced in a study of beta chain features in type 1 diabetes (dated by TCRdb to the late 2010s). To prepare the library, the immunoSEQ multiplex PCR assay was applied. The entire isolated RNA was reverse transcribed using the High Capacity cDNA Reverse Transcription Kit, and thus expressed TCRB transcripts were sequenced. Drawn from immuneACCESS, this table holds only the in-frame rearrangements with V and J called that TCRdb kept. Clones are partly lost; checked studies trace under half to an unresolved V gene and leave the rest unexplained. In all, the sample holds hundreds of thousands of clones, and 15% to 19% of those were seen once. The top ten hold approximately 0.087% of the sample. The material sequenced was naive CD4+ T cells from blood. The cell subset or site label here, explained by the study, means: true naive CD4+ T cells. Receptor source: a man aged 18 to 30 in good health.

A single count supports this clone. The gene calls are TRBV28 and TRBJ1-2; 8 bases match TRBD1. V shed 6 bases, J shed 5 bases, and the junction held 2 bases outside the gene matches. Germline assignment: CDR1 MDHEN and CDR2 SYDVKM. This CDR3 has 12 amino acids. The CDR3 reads CASRQGAYGYTF. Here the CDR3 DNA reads TGTGCCAGCAGGCAGGGGGCATATGGCTACACCTTC.

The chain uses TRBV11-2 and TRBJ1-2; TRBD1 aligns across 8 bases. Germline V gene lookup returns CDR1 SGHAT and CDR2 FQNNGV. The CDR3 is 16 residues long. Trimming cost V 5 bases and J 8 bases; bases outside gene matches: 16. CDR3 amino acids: CASSPSSSGTGWGYTF. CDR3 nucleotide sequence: TGTGCCAGCAGCCCTAGCTCCTCCGGGACAGGATGGGGCTACACCTTC.